This entry is about one T cell receptor beta chain. The sample is drawn from a study of blood T cell repertoires in COVID-19. The V and J ends lost 4 bases and 10 bases respectively, with 17 bases between them. The CDR3 spans 15 residues. The germline V gene encodes CDR1 MNHEY and CDR2 SVGEGT. Here immunoSEQ multiplex PCR was the method, and the copy in TCRdb shows in-frame clones only, minus some. Among around 300,000 clones listed, roughly 89% were seen once. The clonotype was recovered from a woman between 35 and 50 years old with COVID-19, enrolled during active disease. Sequencing used peripheral blood. The chain links TRBV6-2 or TRBV6-3 to TRBJ1-6; the D gene is possibly TRBD1 (5 bases). DNA of the CDR3: TGTGCCAGCAGTTCCACCCCGGTCGGGGGATCACCCCTCCACTTT. It codes for CASSSTPVGGSPLHF.